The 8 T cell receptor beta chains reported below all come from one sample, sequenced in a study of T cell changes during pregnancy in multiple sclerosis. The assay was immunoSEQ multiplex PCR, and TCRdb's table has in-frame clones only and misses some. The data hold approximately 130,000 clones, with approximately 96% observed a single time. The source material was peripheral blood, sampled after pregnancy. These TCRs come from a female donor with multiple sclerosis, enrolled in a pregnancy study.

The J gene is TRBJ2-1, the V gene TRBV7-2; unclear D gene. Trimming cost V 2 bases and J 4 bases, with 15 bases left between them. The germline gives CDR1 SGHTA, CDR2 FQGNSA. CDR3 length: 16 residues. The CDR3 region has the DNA TGTGCCAGCAGCTTAAAGCCGCTAGATCTATACAATGAGCAGTTCTTC. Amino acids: CASSLKPLDLYNEQFF. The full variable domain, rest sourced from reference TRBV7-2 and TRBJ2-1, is GAGVSQSPSNKVTEKGKDVELRCDPISGHTALYWYRQSLGQGLEFLIYFQGNSAPDKSGLPSDRFSAERTGGSVSTLTIQRTQQEDSAVYLCASSLKPLDLYNEQFFGPGTRLTVL.

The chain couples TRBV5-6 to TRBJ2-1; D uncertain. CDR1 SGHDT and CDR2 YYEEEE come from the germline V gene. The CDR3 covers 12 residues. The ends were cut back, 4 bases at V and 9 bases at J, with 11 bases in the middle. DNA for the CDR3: TGTGCCAGCAGCCTCCCATGGAGTGAGCAGTTCTTC. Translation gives CASSLPWSEQFF. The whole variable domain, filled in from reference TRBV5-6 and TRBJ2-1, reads DAGVTQSPTHLIKTRGQQVTLRCSPKSGHDTVSWYQQALGQGPQFIFQYYEEEERQRGNFPDRFSGHQFPNYSSELNVNALLLGDSALYLCASSLPWSEQFFGPGTRLTVL.

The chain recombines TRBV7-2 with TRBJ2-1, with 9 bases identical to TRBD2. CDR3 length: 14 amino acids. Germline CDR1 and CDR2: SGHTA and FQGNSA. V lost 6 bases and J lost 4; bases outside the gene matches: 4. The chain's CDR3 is CASRKTSGYNEQFF. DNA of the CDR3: TGTGCCAGCAGAAAAACTAGCGGGTACAATGAGCAGTTCTTC.

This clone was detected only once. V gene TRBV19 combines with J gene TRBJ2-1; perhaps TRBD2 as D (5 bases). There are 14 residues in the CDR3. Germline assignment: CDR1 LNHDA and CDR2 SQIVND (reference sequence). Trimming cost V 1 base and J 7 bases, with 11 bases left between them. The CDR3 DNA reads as TGTGCCAGTAGTATAGCCGGACTTATGAATGAGCAGTTCTTC. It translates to CASSIAGLMNEQFF. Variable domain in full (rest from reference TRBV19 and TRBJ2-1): DGGITQSPKYLFRKEGQNVTLSCEQNLNHDAMYWYRQDPGQGLRLIYYSQIVNDFQKGDIAEGYSVSREKKESFPLTVTSAQKNPTAFYLCASSIAGLMNEQFFGPGTRLTVL.

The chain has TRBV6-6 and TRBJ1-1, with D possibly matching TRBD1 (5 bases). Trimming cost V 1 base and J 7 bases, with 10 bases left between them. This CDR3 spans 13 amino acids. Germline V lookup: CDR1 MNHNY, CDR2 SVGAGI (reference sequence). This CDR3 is CASSYLGQGEAFF. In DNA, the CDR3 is TGTGCCAGCAGTTACTTGGGGCAAGGTGAAGCTTTCTTT.

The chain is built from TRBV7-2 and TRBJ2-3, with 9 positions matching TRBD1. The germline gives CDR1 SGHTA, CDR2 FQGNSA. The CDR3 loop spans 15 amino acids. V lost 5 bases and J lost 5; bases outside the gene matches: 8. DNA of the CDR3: TGTGCCAGCAGCCCCGGGACAGGGTGGGGAGATACGCAGTATTTT. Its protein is CASSPGTGWGDTQYF.

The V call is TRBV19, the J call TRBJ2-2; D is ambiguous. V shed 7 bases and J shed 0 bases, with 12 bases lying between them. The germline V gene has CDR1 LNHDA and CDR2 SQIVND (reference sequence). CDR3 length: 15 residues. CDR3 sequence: CASKSRPSNTGELFF. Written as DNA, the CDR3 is TGTGCCAGTAAGAGCAGGCCTTCGAACACCGGGGAGCTGTTTTTT.

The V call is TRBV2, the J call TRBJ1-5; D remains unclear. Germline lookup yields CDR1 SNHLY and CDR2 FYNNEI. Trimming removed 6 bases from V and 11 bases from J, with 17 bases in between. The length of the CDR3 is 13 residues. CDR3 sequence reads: CASSVGSQSAQHF. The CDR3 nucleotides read TGTGCCAGCAGCGTCGGGTCTCAATCAGCCCAGCATTTT.